This T cell receptor beta chain was sequenced for a study of blood T cell repertoires in COVID-19. In the study overall: Samples of COVID-19 (acute and convalescent) were obtained from the United States, Italy and Spain. T cells, B-cell-depleted T cells, or PBMCs supplied cDNA or gDNA.

Authors' methods: Reference gene primer amplification gave nucleated cell count estimates. The assay was immunoSEQ multiplex PCR, and TCRdb's table has in-frame clones only and misses some. That table supplies the V and J calls and clone size; D and trimming were determined from the DNA. The sample holds roughly 250,000 clones, around 90% seen once. The CDR3 contains 13 residues. CDR1 and CDR2 from the germline V gene are MNHEY and SVGAGI. V was clipped by 6 bases and J by 6 bases, with 14 bases between them. The clonotype was recovered from a woman aged 25 to 39 with acute COVID-19. J is TRBJ1-1 and V is TRBV6-5; D uncertain. The sequenced material came from PBMCs or T cells enriched from blood (not recorded which). Here the CDR3 reads CASSVEPLAEAFF. The CDR3 nucleotides are TGTGCCAGCAGCGTAGAGCCGTTGGCTGAAGCTTTCTTT.